This is a list of T cell receptor beta chains from one sample in a study of cytomegalovirus exposure and HLA in healthy donors. Profiled with immunoSEQ multiplex PCR; TCRdb holds only in-frame clones, not every one. In total, the table holds around 75,000 clones. The source material was PBMCs. The receptors derive from a man aged 45-65 years in good health and CMV-seropositive. Each CDR3 is given with its conserved first and last residue. A D gene is named only where the DNA matches it firmly. Where a row states a size, it is once, few, many or the class of an expanded clone; other rows omit it.

CDR3aa: CASSPPGGEATLKQYF
CDR3nt: TGTGCCAGCAGCCCCCCGGGGGGGGAGGCCACGTTAAAGCAGTACTTC
v_gene: TRBV5-6
d_gene: TRBD2
abundance: .
len: 16
j_gene: TRBJ2-7

CDR3aa: CASLGGRSSYNEQFF
CDR3nt: TGTGCCAGCCTCGGGGGGCGGAGCTCCTACAATGAGCAGTTCTTC
v_gene: TRBV6-1
d_gene: .
abundance: .
len: 15
j_gene: TRBJ2-1

CDR3aa: CASSLRLTGGNEKLFF
CDR3nt: TGTGCCAGCAGTCTCCGACTGACAGGGGGGAATGAAAAACTGTTTTTT
v_gene: TRBV28
d_gene: TRBD1
abundance: .
len: 16
j_gene: TRBJ1-4

CDR3aa: CASSPSGSNQPQHF
CDR3nt: TGTGCCAGTAGTCCCTCAGGATCCAATCAGCCCCAGCATTTT
v_gene: TRBV19
d_gene: .
abundance: .
len: 14
j_gene: TRBJ1-5

CDR3aa: CASSSGQGAIAGYTF
CDR3nt: TGTGCCAGCAGTTCAGGACAGGGGGCGATCGCTGGCTACACCTTC
v_gene: TRBV28
d_gene: TRBD1
abundance: .
len: 15
j_gene: TRBJ1-2

CDR3aa: CARSHGNYEAFF
CDR3nt: TGTGCCAGAAGCCACGGGAATTATGAAGCTTTCTTT
v_gene: TRBV5-3
d_gene: .
abundance: .
len: 12
j_gene: TRBJ1-1

CDR3aa: CASTEGQGVPEAFF
CDR3nt: TGCGCCAGCACCGAGGGACAGGGGGTACCTGAAGCTTTCTTT
v_gene: TRBV4-1
d_gene: TRBD1
abundance: .
len: 14
j_gene: TRBJ1-1

CDR3aa: CASSPSGAVNEKLFF
CDR3nt: TGTGCCAGCAGCCCCTCAGGGGCGGTGAATGAAAAACTGTTTTTT
v_gene: TRBV9
d_gene: .
abundance: .
len: 15
j_gene: TRBJ1-4

CDR3aa: CASSLREHGGTQYF
CDR3nt: TGCGCCAGCAGCTTGAGGGAGCACGGCGGGACCCAGTACTTC
v_gene: TRBV5-1
d_gene: .
abundance: .
len: 14
j_gene: TRBJ2-5

CDR3aa: CASIKTGDYYGYTF
CDR3nt: TGTGCCAGCATTAAGACAGGGGATTACTATGGCTACACCTTC
v_gene: TRBV28
d_gene: TRBD1
abundance: .
len: 14
j_gene: TRBJ1-2

CDR3aa: CASSLVEGTPSYEQYF
CDR3nt: TGTGCCAGCAGCTTGGTTGAGGGGACTCCCTCCTACGAGCAGTACTTC
v_gene: TRBV5-6
d_gene: .
abundance: .
len: 16
j_gene: TRBJ2-7

CDR3aa: CASSSPDRGGTQYF
CDR3nt: TGTGCCAGCAGCTCCCCAGACAGGGGGGGGACCCAGTACTTC
v_gene: TRBV7-9
d_gene: TRBD1
abundance: .
len: 14
j_gene: TRBJ2-5

CDR3aa: CASSLFKLQGNSPLHF
CDR3nt: TGTGCCAGCTCACTCTTTAAGTTACAGGGGAACTCACCCCTCCACTTT
v_gene: TRBV18
d_gene: TRBD1
abundance: .
len: 16
j_gene: TRBJ1-6

CDR3aa: CASSFSFGGIERETQYF
CDR3nt: TGTGCCAGCAGCTTCTCCTTCGGCGGGATAGAGCGAGAGACCCAGTACTTC
v_gene: TRBV11-2
d_gene: .
abundance: .
len: 17
j_gene: TRBJ2-5

CDR3aa: CASSKGTTSTDTQYF
CDR3nt: TGTGCCAGCAGCAAGGGGACTACTAGCACAGATACGCAGTATTTT
v_gene: TRBV14
d_gene: TRBD2
abundance: .
len: 15
j_gene: TRBJ2-3

CDR3aa: CASTTTSGSAKNIQYF
CDR3nt: TGTGCCAGTACTACGACTAGCGGGTCAGCCAAAAACATTCAGTACTTC
v_gene: TRBV19
d_gene: TRBD2
abundance: .
len: 16
j_gene: TRBJ2-4

CDR3aa: CASSMGLTPYNEQFF
CDR3nt: TGCGCCAGCAGCATGGGACTTACACCCTACAATGAGCAGTTCTTC
v_gene: TRBV5-1
d_gene: .
abundance: .
len: 15
j_gene: TRBJ2-1

CDR3aa: CAWGKTGGSGYTF
CDR3nt: TGTGCCTGGGGGAAAACAGGGGGCAGTGGCTACACCTTC
v_gene: TRBV30
d_gene: TRBD1
abundance: .
len: 13
j_gene: TRBJ1-2

CDR3aa: CASSDEGTGYNSPLHF
CDR3nt: TGTGCCAGCAGTGATGAAGGGACAGGGTATAATTCACCCCTCCACTTT
v_gene: TRBV6-1
d_gene: TRBD1
abundance: .
len: 16
j_gene: TRBJ1-6

CDR3aa: CSVVSYNEQFF
CDR3nt: TGCAGCGTTGTATCCTACAATGAGCAGTTCTTC
v_gene: TRBV29-1
d_gene: .
abundance: .
len: 11
j_gene: TRBJ2-1

CDR3aa: CATSRSHGTFRSSYEQYF
CDR3nt: TGTGCCACCAGCAGATCCCATGGGACTTTCAGGAGCTCCTACGAGCAGTACTTC
v_gene: TRBV15
d_gene: .
abundance: .
len: 18
j_gene: TRBJ2-7

CDR3aa: CASSYAGTDTQYF
CDR3nt: TGTGCCAGCAGTTACGCAGGCACAGATACGCAGTATTTT
v_gene: TRBV6-5
d_gene: .
abundance: .
len: 13
j_gene: TRBJ2-3

CDR3aa: CASSLRGGQGVVYYGYTF
CDR3nt: TGTGCCAGCAGTTTACGAGGGGGACAGGGGGTAGTTTACTATGGCTACACCTTC
v_gene: TRBV27
d_gene: TRBD1
abundance: .
len: 18
j_gene: TRBJ1-2

CDR3aa: CAFAKEDLEPQHF
CDR3nt: TGTGCCTTCGCCAAGGAGGACCTGGAGCCCCAGCATTTT
v_gene: TRBV30
d_gene: .
abundance: .
len: 13
j_gene: TRBJ1-5

CDR3aa: CASSSTGVDGYTF
CDR3nt: TGCGCCAGCAGCTCGACAGGGGTGGATGGCTACACCTTC
v_gene: TRBV5-1
d_gene: TRBD1
abundance: .
len: 13
j_gene: TRBJ1-2

CDR3aa: CASSAYTGTGWRAKNIQYF
CDR3nt: TGTGCCAGCAGTGCGTATACCGGGACAGGGTGGAGGGCAAAAAACATTCAGTACTTC
v_gene: TRBV6-1
d_gene: TRBD1
abundance: .
len: 19
j_gene: TRBJ2-4

CDR3aa: CASSSSGEETQYF
CDR3nt: TGTGCCAGTAGTTCCTCGGGGGAAGAGACCCAGTACTTC
v_gene: TRBV19
d_gene: .
abundance: .
len: 13
j_gene: TRBJ2-5

CDR3aa: CASSYSGPRNTEAFF
CDR3nt: TGTGCCAGCAGTTACTCGGGCCCCCGAAACACTGAAGCTTTCTTT
v_gene: TRBV6-5
d_gene: .
abundance: .
len: 15
j_gene: TRBJ1-1

CDR3aa: CASSQDNSARPQHF
CDR3nt: TGCGCCAGCAGCCAAGATAATAGTGCAAGGCCCCAGCATTTT
v_gene: TRBV4-1
d_gene: .
abundance: .
len: 14
j_gene: TRBJ1-5

CDR3aa: CASVISGGRARNEQYF
CDR3nt: TGTGCCAGCGTAATAAGTGGCGGGAGGGCCAGGAACGAGCAGTACTTC
v_gene: TRBV28
d_gene: TRBD2
abundance: .
len: 16
j_gene: TRBJ2-7

CDR3aa: CASSSTGPDGYTF
CDR3nt: TGTGCCAGCAGTTCGACAGGACCAGATGGCTACACCTTC
v_gene: TRBV27
d_gene: .
abundance: .
len: 13
j_gene: TRBJ1-2

CDR3aa: CASSLATSGGSGELFF
CDR3nt: TGTGCCAGCAGCTTAGCGACTAGCGGGGGGTCCGGGGAGCTGTTTTTT
v_gene: TRBV7-6
d_gene: TRBD2
abundance: .
len: 16
j_gene: TRBJ2-2

CDR3aa: CASSFTGGPEAFF
CDR3nt: TGTGCCAGCAGTTTTACAGGGGGTCCTGAAGCTTTCTTT
v_gene: TRBV25-1
d_gene: TRBD1
abundance: .
len: 13
j_gene: TRBJ1-1

CDR3aa: CASSLTLMDRLGGYTF
CDR3nt: TGTGCCAGCAGTTTGACCTTGATGGACAGGCTAGGAGGCTACACCTTC
v_gene: TRBV27
d_gene: TRBD1
abundance: .
len: 16
j_gene: TRBJ1-2

CDR3aa: CASSYSTGGLYGYTF
CDR3nt: TGTGCCAGCAGTTACTCGACAGGGGGCCTCTATGGCTACACCTTC
v_gene: TRBV6-5
d_gene: TRBD1
abundance: .
len: 15
j_gene: TRBJ1-2

CDR3aa: CASSFSDSLGTEAFF
CDR3nt: TGTGCCAGCAGTTTTTCGGACAGCTTGGGCACTGAAGCTTTCTTT
v_gene: TRBV6-1
d_gene: .
abundance: .
len: 15
j_gene: TRBJ1-1

CDR3aa: CASSPRTESYNEQFF
CDR3nt: TGTGCCAGCAGCCCCCGGACTGAGTCCTACAATGAGCAGTTCTTC
v_gene: TRBV7-8
d_gene: .
abundance: .
len: 15
j_gene: TRBJ2-1

CDR3aa: CASSLARGDYGYTF
CDR3nt: TGTGCCAGCAGCTTAGCGCGGGGGGACTATGGCTACACCTTC
v_gene: TRBV7-2
d_gene: .
abundance: .
len: 14
j_gene: TRBJ1-2

CDR3aa: CASTLGGSGSYEQYF
CDR3nt: TGTGCCAGCACCCTCGGGGGGAGCGGCTCCTACGAGCAGTACTTC
v_gene: TRBV6-1
d_gene: TRBD2
abundance: .
len: 15
j_gene: TRBJ2-7

CDR3aa: CASSDPRAGVSLEDEQFF
CDR3nt: TGCGCCAGCAGCGACCCTCGGGCGGGAGTCTCCTTAGAGGATGAGCAGTTCTTC
v_gene: TRBV5-1
d_gene: TRBD2
abundance: .
len: 18
j_gene: TRBJ2-1

CDR3aa: CASITASADTDTQYF
CDR3nt: TGTGCCAGCATAACTGCGAGCGCCGACACAGATACGCAGTATTTT
v_gene: TRBV6-1
d_gene: .
abundance: medium-sized
len: 15
j_gene: TRBJ2-3

CDR3aa: CASSHRDSNTEAFF
CDR3nt: TGCGCCAGCAGCCATCGGGACAGCAACACTGAAGCTTTCTTT
v_gene: TRBV4-1
d_gene: TRBD1
abundance: .
len: 14
j_gene: TRBJ1-1

CDR3aa: CASSSSPRAKTEAFF
CDR3nt: TGTGCCAGCAGCTCTTCCCCGCGGGCTAAGACTGAAGCTTTCTTT
v_gene: TRBV5-6
d_gene: .
abundance: .
len: 15
j_gene: TRBJ1-1

CDR3aa: CASSLGQGADEQYF
CDR3nt: TGCGCCAGCAGCTTGGGCCAGGGGGCGGACGAGCAGTACTTC
v_gene: TRBV5-1
d_gene: TRBD1
abundance: .
len: 14
j_gene: TRBJ2-7

CDR3aa: CASSLEQADNSPLHF
CDR3nt: TGCGCCAGCAGCTTGGAACAGGCTGATAATTCACCCCTCCACTTT
v_gene: TRBV5-1
d_gene: .
abundance: .
len: 15
j_gene: TRBJ1-6

CDR3aa: CASAYRGPNEKLFF
CDR3nt: TGTGCCAGCGCGTACAGGGGACCTAATGAAAAACTGTTTTTT
v_gene: TRBV6-5
d_gene: TRBD1
abundance: .
len: 14
j_gene: TRBJ1-4

CDR3aa: CASSLALGTDSQETQYF
CDR3nt: TGCGCCAGCAGCTTGGCTCTAGGGACAGACTCCCAAGAGACCCAGTACTTC
v_gene: TRBV5-1
d_gene: TRBD1
abundance: .
len: 17
j_gene: TRBJ2-5

CDR3aa: CATATGQGYSPLHF
CDR3nt: TGTGCCACCGCGACGGGACAGGGCTATTCACCCCTCCACTTT
v_gene: TRBV19
d_gene: TRBD1
abundance: .
len: 14
j_gene: TRBJ1-6

CDR3aa: CASSPPRRMGTAGNTIYF
CDR3nt: TGTGCCAGCTCACCACCAAGGAGGATGGGGACAGCTGGAAACACCATATATTTT
v_gene: TRBV18
d_gene: TRBD1
abundance: .
len: 18
j_gene: TRBJ1-3

CDR3aa: CAISGEPPEANTGELFF
CDR3nt: TGTGCCATCAGTGGGGAACCGCCGGAGGCGAACACCGGGGAGCTGTTTTTT
v_gene: TRBV10-3
d_gene: .
abundance: .
len: 17
j_gene: TRBJ2-2

CDR3aa: CASSVAAGPAGRNGYTF
CDR3nt: TGTGCCAGCAGCGTAGCTGCAGGGCCAGCGGGCAGGAATGGCTACACCTTC
v_gene: TRBV9
d_gene: .
abundance: .
len: 17
j_gene: TRBJ1-2

CDR3aa: CASSLAGSDGYTF
CDR3nt: TGTGCCAGCAGCTTGGCCGGGAGCGATGGCTACACCTTC
v_gene: TRBV5-6
d_gene: .
abundance: .
len: 13
j_gene: TRBJ1-2

CDR3aa: CASSHPRQVFYNEQFF
CDR3nt: TGCGCCAGCAGCCATCCGCGACAGGTTTTTTACAATGAGCAGTTCTTC
v_gene: TRBV4-1
d_gene: .
abundance: .
len: 16
j_gene: TRBJ2-1

CDR3aa: CASSFSRTGDTGELFF
CDR3nt: TGCGCCAGCAGCTTCTCCCGGACAGGAGACACCGGGGAGCTGTTTTTT
v_gene: TRBV5-1
d_gene: TRBD1
abundance: .
len: 16
j_gene: TRBJ2-2